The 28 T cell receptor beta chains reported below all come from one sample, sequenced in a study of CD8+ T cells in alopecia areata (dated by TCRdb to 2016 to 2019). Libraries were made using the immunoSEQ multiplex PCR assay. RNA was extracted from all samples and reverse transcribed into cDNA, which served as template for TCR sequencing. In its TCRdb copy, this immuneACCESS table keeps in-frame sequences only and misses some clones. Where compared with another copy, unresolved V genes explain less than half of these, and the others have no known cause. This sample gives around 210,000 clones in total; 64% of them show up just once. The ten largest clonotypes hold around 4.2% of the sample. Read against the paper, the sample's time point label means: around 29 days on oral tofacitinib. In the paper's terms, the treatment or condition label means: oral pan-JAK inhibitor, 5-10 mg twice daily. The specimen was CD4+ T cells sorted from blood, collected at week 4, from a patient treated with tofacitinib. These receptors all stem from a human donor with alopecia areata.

The CDR3 spells CAWSARGNEQFF. As DNA, the CDR3 is TGTGCCTGGAGTGCGAGGGGGAATGAGCAGTTCTTC. V gene TRBV30 combines with J gene TRBJ2-1, with D possibly TRBD1 on 6 matching bases. Per the germline V gene, CDR1 is GTSNPN and CDR2 is SVGIG (reference sequence). V was cut by 1 base and J by 7 bases, with 8 bases left in between. The CDR3 has 12 residues.

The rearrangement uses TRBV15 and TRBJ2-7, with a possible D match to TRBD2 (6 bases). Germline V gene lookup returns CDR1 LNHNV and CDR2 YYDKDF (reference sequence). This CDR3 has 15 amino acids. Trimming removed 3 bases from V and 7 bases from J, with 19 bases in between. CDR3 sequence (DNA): TGTGCCACCAGCAGCAAGGGGTCCGCCGGGGGAGAGCAGTACTTC. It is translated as CATSSKGSAGGEQYF.

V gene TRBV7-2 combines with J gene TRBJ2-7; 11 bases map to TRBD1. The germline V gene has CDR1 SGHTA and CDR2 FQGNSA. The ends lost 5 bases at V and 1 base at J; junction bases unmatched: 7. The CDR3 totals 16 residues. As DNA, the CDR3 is TGTGCCAGCAGCGCCGAGGGACAGGGGGGATCCTACGAGCAGTACTTC. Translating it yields CASSAEGQGGSYEQYF.

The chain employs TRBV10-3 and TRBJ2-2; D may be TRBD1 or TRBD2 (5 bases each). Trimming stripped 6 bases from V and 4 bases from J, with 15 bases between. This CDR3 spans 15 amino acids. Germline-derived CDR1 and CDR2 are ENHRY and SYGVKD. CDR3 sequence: CAIRTGTDATGELFF. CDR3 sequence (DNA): TGTGCCATCAGGACCGGGACCGATGCCACCGGGGAGCTGTTTTTT.

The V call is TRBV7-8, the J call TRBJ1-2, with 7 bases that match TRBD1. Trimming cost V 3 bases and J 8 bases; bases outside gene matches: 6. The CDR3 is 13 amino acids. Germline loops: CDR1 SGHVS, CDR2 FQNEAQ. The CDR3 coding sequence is TGTGCCAGCAGCTTGGCAGGGGGAGGCGGCTACACCTTC. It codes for CASSLAGGGGYTF.

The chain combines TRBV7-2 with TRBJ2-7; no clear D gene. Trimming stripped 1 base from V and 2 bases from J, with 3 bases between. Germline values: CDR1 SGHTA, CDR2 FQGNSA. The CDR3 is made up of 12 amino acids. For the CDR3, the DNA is TGTGCCAGCAGCTTAGAGACCTACGAGCAGTACTTC. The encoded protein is CASSLETYEQYF.

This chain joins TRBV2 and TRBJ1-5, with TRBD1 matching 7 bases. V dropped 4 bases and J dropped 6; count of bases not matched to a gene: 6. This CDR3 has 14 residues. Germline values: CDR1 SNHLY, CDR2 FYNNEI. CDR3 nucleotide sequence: TGTGCCAGCAGTGCACAGGGGACGGGTCAGCCCCAGCATTTT. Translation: CASSAQGTGQPQHF.

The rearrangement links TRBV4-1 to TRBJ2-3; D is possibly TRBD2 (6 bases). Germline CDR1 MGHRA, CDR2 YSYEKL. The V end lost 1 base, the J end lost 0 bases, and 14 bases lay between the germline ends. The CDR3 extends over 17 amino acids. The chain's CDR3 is CASSQGGAGSSTDTQYF. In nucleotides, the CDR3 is TGCGCCAGCAGCCAAGGAGGAGCGGGTAGTAGCACAGATACGCAGTATTTT.

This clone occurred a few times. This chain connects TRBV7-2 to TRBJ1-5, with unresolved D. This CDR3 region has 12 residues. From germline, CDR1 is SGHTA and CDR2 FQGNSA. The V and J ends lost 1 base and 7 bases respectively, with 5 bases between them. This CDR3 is CASSLGSQPQHF. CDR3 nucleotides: TGTGCCAGCAGCTTAGGGAGCCAGCCCCAGCATTTT.

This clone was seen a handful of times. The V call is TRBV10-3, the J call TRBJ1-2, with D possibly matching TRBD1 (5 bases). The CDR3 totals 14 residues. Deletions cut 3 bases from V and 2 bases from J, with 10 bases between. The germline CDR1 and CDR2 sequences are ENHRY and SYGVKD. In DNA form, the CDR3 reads TGTGCCATCAGTGAAGGGACTGTGAACTATGGCTACACCTTC. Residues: CAISEGTVNYGYTF.

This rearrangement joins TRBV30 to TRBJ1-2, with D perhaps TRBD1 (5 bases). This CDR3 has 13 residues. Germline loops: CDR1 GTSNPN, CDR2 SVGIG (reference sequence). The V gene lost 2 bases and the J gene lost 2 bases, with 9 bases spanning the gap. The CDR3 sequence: CAWSRGGNYGYTF. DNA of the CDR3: TGTGCCTGGAGTAGGGGCGGAAACTATGGCTACACCTTC.

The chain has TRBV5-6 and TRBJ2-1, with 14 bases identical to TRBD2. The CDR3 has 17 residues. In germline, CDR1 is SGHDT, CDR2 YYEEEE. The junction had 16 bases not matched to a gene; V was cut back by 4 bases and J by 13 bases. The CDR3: CASSPDPVGTSGGRQFF. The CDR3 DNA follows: TGTGCCAGCAGCCCTGATCCGGTGGGGACTAGCGGGGGCCGTCAGTTCTTC.

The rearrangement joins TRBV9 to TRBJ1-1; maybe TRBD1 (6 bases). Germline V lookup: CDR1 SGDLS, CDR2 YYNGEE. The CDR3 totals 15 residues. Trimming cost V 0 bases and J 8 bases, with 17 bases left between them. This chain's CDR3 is CASSVGAGARGEAFF. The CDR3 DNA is TGTGCCAGCAGCGTAGGGGCAGGGGCGAGAGGAGAAGCTTTCTTT.

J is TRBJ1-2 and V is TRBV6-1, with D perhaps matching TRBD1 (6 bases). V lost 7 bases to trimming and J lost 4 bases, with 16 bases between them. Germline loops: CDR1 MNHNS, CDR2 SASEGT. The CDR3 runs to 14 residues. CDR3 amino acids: CASTPDGQIYGYTF. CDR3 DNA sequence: TGTGCCAGCACCCCCGACGGACAGATCTATGGCTACACCTTC.

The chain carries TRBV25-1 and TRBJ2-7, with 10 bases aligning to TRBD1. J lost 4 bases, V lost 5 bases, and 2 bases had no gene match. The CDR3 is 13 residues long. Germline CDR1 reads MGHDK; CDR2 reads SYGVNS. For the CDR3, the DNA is TGTGCCAGCAGTCGGGACAGGGGTTACGAGCAGTACTTC. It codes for CASSRDRGYEQYF.

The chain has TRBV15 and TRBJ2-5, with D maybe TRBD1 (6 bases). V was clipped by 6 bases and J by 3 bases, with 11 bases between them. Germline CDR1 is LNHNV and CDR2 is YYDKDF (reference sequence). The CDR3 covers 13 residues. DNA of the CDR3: TGTGCCACCAGTAGGGACACCGAAGAGACCCAGTACTTC. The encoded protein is CATSRDTEETQYF.

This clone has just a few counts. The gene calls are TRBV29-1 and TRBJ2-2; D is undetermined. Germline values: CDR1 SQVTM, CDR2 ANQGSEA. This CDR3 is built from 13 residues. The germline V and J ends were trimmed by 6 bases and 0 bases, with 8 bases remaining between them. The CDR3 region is CSVSRTNTGELFF. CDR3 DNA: TGCAGCGTAAGCAGGACGAACACCGGGGAGCTGTTTTTT.

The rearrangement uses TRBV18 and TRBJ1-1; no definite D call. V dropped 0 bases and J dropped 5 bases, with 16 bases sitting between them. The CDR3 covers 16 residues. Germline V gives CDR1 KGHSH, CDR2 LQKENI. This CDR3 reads CASSPPYGPVGTEAFF. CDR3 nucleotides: TGTGCCAGCTCACCACCCTATGGACCGGTCGGAACTGAAGCTTTCTTT.

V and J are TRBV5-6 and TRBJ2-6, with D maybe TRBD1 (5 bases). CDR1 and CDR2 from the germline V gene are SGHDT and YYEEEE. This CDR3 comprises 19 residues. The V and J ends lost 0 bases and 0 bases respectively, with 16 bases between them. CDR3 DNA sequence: TGTGCCAGCAGCTTGGGGTTCGTCAGGGCCCTCTCTGGGGCCAACGTCCTGACTTTC. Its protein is CASSLGFVRALSGANVLTF.

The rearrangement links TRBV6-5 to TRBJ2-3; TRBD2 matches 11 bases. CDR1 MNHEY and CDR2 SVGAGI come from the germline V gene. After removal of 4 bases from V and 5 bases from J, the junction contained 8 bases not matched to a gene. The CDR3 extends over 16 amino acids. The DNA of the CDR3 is TGTGCCAGCAGTTCCCCACTAGCGGGGGATAAAGATACGCAGTATTTT. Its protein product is CASSSPLAGDKDTQYF.

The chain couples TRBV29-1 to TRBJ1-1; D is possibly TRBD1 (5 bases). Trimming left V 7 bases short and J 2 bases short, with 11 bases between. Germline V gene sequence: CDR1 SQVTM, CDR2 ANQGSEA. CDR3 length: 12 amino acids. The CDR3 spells CSADGANTEAFF. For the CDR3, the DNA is TGCAGCGCGGACGGGGCTAACACTGAAGCTTTCTTT.

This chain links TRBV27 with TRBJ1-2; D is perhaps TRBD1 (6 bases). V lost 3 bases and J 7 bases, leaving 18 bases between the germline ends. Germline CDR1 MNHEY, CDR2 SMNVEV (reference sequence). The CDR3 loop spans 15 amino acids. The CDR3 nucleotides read TGTGCCAGCAGTTTCTCCGGGGCGCAGGGGTCTGGCTACACCTTC. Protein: CASSFSGAQGSGYTF.

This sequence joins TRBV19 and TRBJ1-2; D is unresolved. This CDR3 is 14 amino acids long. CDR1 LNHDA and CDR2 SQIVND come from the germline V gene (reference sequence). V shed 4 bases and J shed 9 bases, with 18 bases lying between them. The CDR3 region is CASSSGRRLGRYTF. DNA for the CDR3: TGTGCCAGTAGTAGCGGCAGACGCCTTGGGCGCTACACCTTC.

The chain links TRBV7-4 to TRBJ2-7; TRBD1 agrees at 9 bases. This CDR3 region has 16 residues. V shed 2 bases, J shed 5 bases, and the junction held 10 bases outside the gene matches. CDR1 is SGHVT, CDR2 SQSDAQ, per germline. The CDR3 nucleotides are TGTGCCAGCAGCTTACCACAACCTACAGGGGGCCACGAGCAGTACTTC. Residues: CASSLPQPTGGHEQYF.

As DNA, the CDR3 is TGTGCAACCTCGAGGGGGATCAGCTATGGCTACACCTTC. Translated, it gives CATSRGISYGYTF. This chain links TRBV19 with TRBJ1-2; weak D call: TRBD1 (6 bases). The CDR3 sequence is 13 residues long. CDR1 and CDR2 from the germline V gene are LNHDA and SQIVND (reference sequence).

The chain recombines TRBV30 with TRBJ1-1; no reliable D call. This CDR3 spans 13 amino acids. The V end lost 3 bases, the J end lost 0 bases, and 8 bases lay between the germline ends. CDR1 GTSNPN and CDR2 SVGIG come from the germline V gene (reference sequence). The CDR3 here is CAWRKGMNTEAFF. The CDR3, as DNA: TGTGCCTGGAGGAAAGGAATGAACACTGAAGCTTTCTTT. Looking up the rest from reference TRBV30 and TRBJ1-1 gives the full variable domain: SQTIHQWPATLVQPVGSPLSLECTVEGTSNPNLYWYRQAAGRGLQLLFYSVGIGQISSEVPQNLSASRPQDRQFILSSKKLLLSDSGFYLCAWRKGMNTEAFFGQGTRLTVV.

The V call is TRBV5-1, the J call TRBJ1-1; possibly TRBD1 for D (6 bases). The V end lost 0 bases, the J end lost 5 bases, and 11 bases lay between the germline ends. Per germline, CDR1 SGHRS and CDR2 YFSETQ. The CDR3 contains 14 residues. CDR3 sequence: CASSLVGAVTEAFF. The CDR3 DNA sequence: TGCGCCAGCAGCTTGGTGGGGGCGGTGACTGAAGCTTTCTTT.

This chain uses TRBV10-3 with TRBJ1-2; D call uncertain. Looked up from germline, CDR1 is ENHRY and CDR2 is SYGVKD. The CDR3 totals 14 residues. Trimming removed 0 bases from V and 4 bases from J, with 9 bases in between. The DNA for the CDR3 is TGTGCCATCAGTGAGTCTGAGGGCGGCTATGGCTACACCTTC. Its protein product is CAISESEGGYGYTF.